The 10 T cell receptor beta chains reported below all come from one sample, sequenced in a study of cytomegalovirus exposure and HLA in healthy donors. PCR employed 60 Vbeta and 13 Jbeta primers. Profiling relied on immunoSEQ multiplex PCR, and the TCRdb table lists in-frame clones only, not all of them. The table records around 120,000 clones, around 76% of them present only once. Sequenced input: PBMCs. The source of these receptors is a man aged 60 to 75 in good health and CMV-seropositive.

J is TRBJ1-2 and V is TRBV28, with a tentative D call TRBD1 (5 bases). V lost 7 bases to trimming and J lost 3 bases, with 21 bases between them. Germline V lookup: CDR1 MDHEN, CDR2 SYDVKM. This CDR3 has 16 amino acids. The DNA for the CDR3 is TGTGCCAGCATCCCTGGAGGGGCACAAGGTGACTATGGCTACACCTTC. Protein product: CASIPGGAQGDYGYTF.

This clone occurred once. The chain employs TRBV11-3 and TRBJ2-3; 7 bases fit TRBD2. Germline CDR1 reads SGHNT; CDR2 reads YENEEA. The length of the CDR3 is 15 residues. The V and J ends lost 5 bases and 2 bases, in that order; junction bases with no gene match: 7. CDR3 sequence reads: CASSPGGGYTDTQYF. The CDR3 region has the DNA TGTGCCAGCAGCCCCGGCGGGGGTTACACAGATACGCAGTATTTT.

V is TRBV2 and J is TRBJ2-4; tentative D call: TRBD2 (6 bases). Trimming stripped 5 bases from V and 0 bases from J, with 14 bases between. Per the germline V gene, CDR1 is SNHLY and CDR2 is FYNNEI. CDR3 length equals 16 residues. As DNA, the CDR3 is TGTGCCAGCAGTCGCATGGCGGGGCTAGCCAAAAACATTCAGTACTTC. As protein: CASSRMAGLAKNIQYF.

The rearrangement links TRBV5-1 to TRBJ1-4, with 7 bases fitting TRBD1. This CDR3 comprises 13 residues. Germline-derived CDR1 and CDR2 are SGHRS and YFSETQ. V lost 2 bases, J lost 8 bases, and 3 bases stayed unmatched. The CDR3 nucleotides read TGCGCCAGCAGCTTACAGGGGAAAGAAAAACTGTTTTTT. This translates into CASSLQGKEKLFF.

Only one count was recorded for this clone. J is TRBJ1-4 and V is TRBV28, with D maybe TRBD1 (5 bases). Germline V lookup: CDR1 MDHEN, CDR2 SYDVKM. The V end lost 8 bases, the J end lost 2 bases, and 12 bases lay between the germline ends. The CDR3 sequence is 14 residues long. As DNA, the CDR3 is TGTGCCAGCTTTAGCGGGGGGACTAATGAAAAACTGTTTTTT. It translates to CASFSGGTNEKLFF. Complete variable domain (other parts from reference TRBV28 and TRBJ1-4): DVKVTQSSRYLVKRTGEKVFLECVQDMDHENMFWYRQDPGLGLRLIYFSYDVKMKEKGDIPEGYSVSREKKERFSLILESASTNQTSMYLCASFSGGTNEKLFFGSGTQLSVL.

The J gene is TRBJ2-3, the V gene TRBV9; D may be TRBD2 (7 bases). Germline V gene sequence: CDR1 SGDLS, CDR2 YYNGEE. The CDR3 has 14 residues. The V end was cut by 4 bases, the J end by 6 bases, with 15 bases between. The CDR3 sequence is CASSPGGGPDTQYF. The CDR3 DNA reads TGTGCCAGCAGCCCGGGGGGCGGTCCGGATACGCAGTATTTT.

The rearrangement joins TRBV5-1 to TRBJ2-3, with TRBD2 identical over 8 bases. V gave up 4 bases and J gave up 0 bases; unmatched junction bases: 4. Per the germline V gene, CDR1 is SGHRS and CDR2 is YFSETQ. The CDR3 extends over 15 amino acids. The CDR3 DNA reads as TGCGCCAGCAGCGGTACTAGCGGCAGCACAGATACGCAGTATTTT. Residues: CASSGTSGSTDTQYF.

V and J are TRBV29-1 and TRBJ2-5; 7 nucleotides agree with TRBD1. TRBJ2-7 explains the end of the DNA better; the J call may be wrong. The V gene's germline CDR1 is SQVTM and CDR2 ANQGSEA. The CDR3 runs 12 residues. CDR3 loop: CSVEGAPYEQYF. The CDR3 DNA follows: TGCAGCGTAGAGGGGGCCCCCTACGAGCAGTACTTC.

The chain joins TRBV2 to TRBJ2-1; TRBD2 agrees at 14 bases. Germline CDR1 is SNHLY and CDR2 is FYNNEI. With V trimmed by 8 bases and J by 4 bases, 13 bases remained unmatched. The CDR3 has 18 amino acids. The CDR3 reads CASGHLGLAGESYNEQFF. The CDR3 nucleotides read TGTGCCAGCGGACATTTGGGACTAGCGGGAGAAAGTTACAATGAGCAGTTCTTC.

The V call is TRBV6-1, the J call TRBJ1-4; a possible D gene is TRBD1 (5 bases). The length of the CDR3 is 15 residues. Germline V gene lookup returns CDR1 MNHNS and CDR2 SASEGT. V shed 6 bases and J shed 2 bases, with 13 bases lying between them. The CDR3 region is CASRNPDSTNEKLFF. In nucleotides, the CDR3 is TGTGCCAGCAGGAACCCTGACAGTACTAATGAAAAACTGTTTTTT.